What follows is one TCR beta chain and its context. The target antigen is unknown. The CDR3 is made up of 15 amino acids. V lost 7 bases and J lost 4, with 17 bases in between. Germline lookup yields CDR1 SQVTM and CDR2 ANQGSEA. Patients with autoimmune history or systemic immunosuppression were excluded. This sample was included in a study of OX40 agonist ivuxolimab in advanced cancers. In the study overall: Three patients had partial responses: one hepatocellular carcinoma, two cutaneous melanoma. Study conclusions and caveats: Several nonresponders also turned out to have low normalized T-cell clonal expansion.

Using immunoSEQ multiplex PCR, the repertoire was profiled, and TCRdb retains in-frame clones only, with some absent. The repertoire holds tens of thousands of clones, with approximately 83% as singletons. The source of this sequence is an adult with an advanced solid tumor such as melanoma, head and neck, liver or kidney cancer. Sequencing was performed on CD4+ or CD8+ T cells sorted from blood, taken in a trial of the OX40 agonist ivuxolimab. The chain couples TRBV29-1 to TRBJ2-6; TRBD1 might be the D (6 bases). CDR3 sequence reads: CSAVGGTAGANVLTF. In nucleotides, the CDR3 is TGCAGCGCGGTTGGGGGCACGGCCGGGGCCAACGTCCTGACTTTC.